This T cell receptor beta chain was found in a study of PD-L1 blockade in urothelial cancer. Background on the study: Once treatment had started, blood was analyzed at 3 weeks (second dose) and again at 6 weeks. Blood samples contained a median around 130,000 T cells.

Looked up from germline, CDR1 is GTSNPN and CDR2 is SVGIG (reference sequence). V lost 1 base to trimming and J lost 3 bases; unmatched junction nucleotides: 7. The CDR3 extends over 15 amino acids. Sequenced by immunoSEQ multiplex PCR; TCRdb stores in-frame clones only, minus some. The table has 100,000 to 150,000 clones, roughly 83% seen once. The time point is: peripheral blood 6 weeks after treatment start. Urothelial carcinoma in patients was locally advanced or metastatic. The chain has TRBV30 and TRBJ2-3; 7 bases line up with TRBD1. The sample consisted of PBMCs, taken around atezolizumab (anti-PD-L1) treatment. The TCR originated in a man between 50 and 59 years old with urothelial cancer. This CDR3 is CAWSEGGGVTDTQYF. The CDR3 nucleotides read TGTGCCTGGAGTGAAGGGGGCGGCGTAACAGATACGCAGTATTTT.